This TCR beta chain was recorded in a study of STAT5B mutations in CD4+ large granular lymphocyte leukemia (dated by TCRdb to between 2020 and 2023). A note on the overall study: Among the healthy controls, the CDR3 'QG' motif was associated with a particular HLA allele. Flow cytometry performed on FACSCanto II or FACSVerse showed that the purified fractions had more than 95% purity among lymphocytes. TCRbeta repertoires of CD4+ T-cell large granular lymphocyte leukemia patients were compared with those of healthy blood donors.

As for this clone: The antigen this receptor binds is unknown. Base quality data are lacking; no much larger clone is found one base away.

The healthy control group was made up of fewer than 40 blood donors, and the Finnish Red Cross blood service supplied their buffy coats. All TCR-sequenced material derived from peripheral blood: patient blood samples and healthy donor buffy coats. Peripheral blood mononuclear cells were isolated by Ficoll-Hypaque gradient centrifugation. For the healthy controls, CD4+ cells were obtained from buffy coats by magnetic purification. The Gentra Puregene Cell and Tissue kit was used for genomic DNA extraction, and quantification was performed on a Qubit 2.0 fluorometer. The V and J ends are trimmed by 1 base and 5 bases, leaving 14 bases between them. CDR1 and CDR2 were assigned from the germline V gene as SNHLY and FYNNEI. From its cysteine to its phenylalanine, the CDR3 spans 15 amino acids. This entry keeps only the CDR3 DNA: 45 bases, framed from base 1. TCRbeta rearrangements were sequenced from genomic DNA using the immunoSEQ assay at survey resolution. From the authors' description of their analysis: In the TCR sequencing data, the smallest productive clonotype frequency that could be detected was 2.59 x 10-5. Only productive TCRbeta rearrangements, meaning sequences that were complete and in-frame, were kept for the analyses. The clonality of each sample was calculated as Simpson clonality in the immunoSEQ Analyzer version 3.0. Based on frequency, clones were grouped as very rare, small, medium, large (1-20%) or hyperexpanded (>20%). Generation probabilities were estimated with OLGA 1.2.3, V-gene circos plots were generated with VDJtools, specificities were searched for in VDJdb, and CDR3 motifs were identified with GLIPH. Not all clones reach the TCRdb copy of this immuneACCESS table, which keeps in-frame sequences only. Checked studies attribute under half of the gap to unresolved V genes and leave the rest unexplained. The V and J calls and clone size are taken from that table; D and trimming were inferred from the DNA. The sample records roughly 41,000 clones, more than 70% of which are singletons. Approximately 0.6% of the sample comes from the top ten.

Beyond this particular receptor, the publication reports: Greater clonality appeared to be present in CD4-sorted patient repertoires than in healthy CD4+ repertoires, and the difference was retained after the putative leukemic clones were removed. The data were not HLA-matched, and the higher clonality in CD4+ T-LGLL than in CD8+ T-LGLL could be due to the relatively small sample size. Enrichment of TRBV06-family usage was observed among the top patient clones (8/27) relative to healthy controls (2/35). Each patient's main leukemic clonotypes were private, but roughly a quarter of these clonotypes showed up at low frequency in the non-leukemic repertoires of other patients.

The source is a human donor in good health. Sequencing was done on a sample of CD4+ T cells from blood buffy coats. The chain uses TRBV2 and TRBJ1-1; the D gene is perhaps TRBD1, on 5 matching bases. The CDR3 loop reads CASSEEGRPGTEAFF. The DNA reads as follows: TGTGCCAGCAGTGAAGAAGGCCGCCCAGGGACTGAAGCTTTCTTT. Reference TRBV2 and TRBJ1-1 proteins supply the regions before and after the CDR3; the full variable domain is: EPEVTQTPSHQVTQMGQEVILRCVPISNHLYFYWYRQILGQKVEFLVSFYNNEISEKSEIFDDQFSVERPDGSNFTLKIRSTKLEDSAMYFCASSEEGRPGTEAFFGQGTRLTVV.